This TCR beta chain was captured in a study of blood T cell repertoires in COVID-19. Germline CDR1 reads SGHTA; CDR2 reads FQGNSA. Trimming removed 1 base from V and 5 bases from J; junction bases left unmatched: 8. CDR3 length: 16 amino acids. Per the original methods: How many nucleated cells were present was estimated from reference gene primer amplification. Data came from immunoSEQ multiplex PCR; TCRdb stores just in-frame clones and leaves some out. V, J and clone size derive from that table, while D and trimming were established from the DNA sequence. This table has roughly 440,000 clones, approximately 88% appearing once.

The sequenced material came from peripheral blood. This rearrangement joins TRBV7-2 to TRBJ1-5; TRBD1 aligns across 7 bases. This sequence was found in a woman aged 45-65 years with COVID-19, enrolled during active disease. CDR3 region: CASSLGGGTDYQPQHF. The CDR3, as DNA: TGTGCCAGCAGCTTAGGGGGCGGGACAGATTATCAGCCCCAGCATTTT.